This is a list of T cell receptor beta chains from one sample in a study of regulatory T cells in long-lasting Graves disease. In TCRdb, the multiplex PCR reads were re-called with MiXCR into one record per CDR3 protein. The sample has under 500,000 distinct CDR3 sequences, about 15% seen once. This sample was shared with a second study, whose subject was T cells in Graves' hyperthyroidism and ophthalmopathy.

This specimen consisted of peripheral blood mononuclear cells (PBMCs), obtained at new diagnosis, from a patient treated with antithyroid drugs. These receptors came from a woman in her twenties or thirties with Graves disease. Each CDR3 is given with its conserved first and last residue. D genes are given only for firm matches. A row's size may be missing; if present it is once, few, many or a size class.

few	TRBV6-1	-	TRBJ2-7	TGTGCCAGCAGTGACGGGACCAGGGTCTCCTACGAGCAGTACTTC	CASSDGTRVSYEQYF
-	TRBV7-9	TRBD1	TRBJ2-1	TGTGCCAGCTTACCAATCAGGGGGAGATACAATGAGCAGTTCTTC	CASLPIRGRYNEQFF
many	TRBV10-3	TRBD1	TRBJ2-3	TGTGCCATCAGGAGGGACAGGGATGATACAGATACGCAGTATTTT	CAIRRDRDDTDTQYF
-	TRBV2	-	TRBJ2-1	TGTGCCAGCAGCGAGGGGAACTCCTACAATGAGCAGTTCTTC	CASSEGNSYNEQFF
many	TRBV3-1	TRBD2	TRBJ2-7	TGTGCCAGCAGCCAGGCCGAACGCGGGAGCTCCTACGAGCAGTACTTC	CASSQAERGSSYEQYF
few	TRBV20-1	-	TRBJ2-1	TGCAGTGCTGGCAGAGGGCCCTTCTACAATGAGCAGTTCTTC	CSAGRGPFYNEQFF
few	TRBV6-5	-	TRBJ2-4	TGTGCCAGCAGTTATGCGGACAGACAAAACATTCAGTACTTC	CASSYADRQNIQYF
many	TRBV18	TRBD2	TRBJ2-3	TGTGCCAGCTCACCACCGTGGACTAGGCCCACAGATACGCAGTATTTT	CASSPPWTRPTDTQYF
many	TRBV11-2	TRBD2	TRBJ2-1	TGTGCCAGCAGCTTATCACCTCGTACTAGCGGGAGAGGATACAATGAGCAGTTCTTC	CASSLSPRTSGRGYNEQFF
-	TRBV13	TRBD1	TRBJ1-1	TGTGCCAGCAGCTTATCTGGACAGGGGGACACTGAAGCTTTCTTT	CASSLSGQGDTEAFF
many	TRBV12-3/TRBV12-4	-	TRBJ2-5	TGTGCGCAGCCGTCAGGGGGGTCCCCTCGTAACCAAGAGACCCAGTACTTC	CAQPSGGSPRNQETQYF
few	TRBV7-8	TRBD1	TRBJ1-5	TGTGCCAGCAGCTTACTCGGGACAGGGGGACCAAGCAATCAGCCCCAGCATTTT	CASSLLGTGGPSNQPQHF
few	TRBV4-1	TRBD2	TRBJ2-5	TGCGCCAGCAGCCAAGATCACCTAGCGGGAGGGGAGGAGACCCAGTACTTC	CASSQDHLAGGEETQYF
many	TRBV11-3	TRBD1	TRBJ2-1	TGTGCCAGCAGCCCGCCCTGGGGACAGGGAAACAATGAGCAGTTCTTC	CASSPPWGQGNNEQFF
many	TRBV7-9	-	TRBJ1-1	TGTGCCAGCAGCTTATTGGTCGGGCCGAACACTGAAGCTTTCTTT	CASSLLVGPNTEAFF
-	TRBV27	TRBD2	TRBJ2-1	TGTGCCAGCAGGAGACTAGCGGGCGTCAATGAGCAGTTCTTC	CASRRLAGVNEQFF
few	TRBV15	-	TRBJ2-7	TGTGCCACCAGCATCCGAAGGGGTATTCGCTCCTACGAGCAGTACTTC	CATSIRRGIRSYEQYF
many	TRBV5-6	-	TRBJ2-5	TGTGCCAGCAGGGGTGTGCGGCACCAAGAGACCCAGTACTTC	CASRGVRHQETQYF
few	TRBV20-1	-	TRBJ2-5	TGCAGTGCTAGATTCAGTGGTGGGGGAGACAAGGGAGGAGAGACCCAGTACTTC	CSARFSGGGDKGGETQYF
many	TRBV11-1	-	TRBJ2-3	TGTGCCAGCAGCTTCCCGGGCCCTTCATGGGATACGCAGTATTTT	CASSFPGPSWDTQYF
many	TRBV2	TRBD2	TRBJ2-1	TGTGCCAGCAGTGGGACTAGCGGGTTCAATGAGCAGTTCTTC	CASSGTSGFNEQFF
-	TRBV5-1	-	TRBJ1-2	TGCGCCAGCAGCGGGAATAGAGGCTACACCTTC	CASSGNRGYTF
many	TRBV28	TRBD2	TRBJ2-1	TGTGCCAGCAGTTTCCTAGCGGGAGACTCCTACAATGAGCAGTTCTTC	CASSFLAGDSYNEQFF
many	TRBV18	-	TRBJ2-7	TGTGCCAGCTCACCACCGGACAGACGGGGCTACGAGCAGTACTTC	CASSPPDRRGYEQYF
many	TRBV7-2	TRBD1	TRBJ2-1	TGTGCCAGCAGCTTAGACAGGGGGCAGGTCAATGAGCAGTTCTTC	CASSLDRGQVNEQFF
many	TRBV30	-	TRBJ1-3	TGTGCCTGGAGTCTCGGAGGGAATGGAAACACCATATATTTT	CAWSLGGNGNTIYF
few	TRBV20-1	-	TRBJ2-1	TGCAGTGCTAGAGGTCAGGGGCTGGGCAATGAGCAGTTCTTC	CSARGQGLGNEQFF
many	TRBV28	TRBD1	TRBJ1-5	TGTGCCAGCAGTCCTCGGGACAGATCCTCCAGCAATCAGCCCCAGCATTTT	CASSPRDRSSSNQPQHF
many	TRBV18	TRBD1	TRBJ1-1	TGTGCCAGCTCACCAAGAATGTCACAGGGGAAGACTGAAGCTTTCTTT	CASSPRMSQGKTEAFF
many	TRBV30	-	TRBJ1-1	TGTGCCTGGAGTGTCTGGAAGGGACTGAACACTGAAGCTTTCTTT	CAWSVWKGLNTEAFF
many	TRBV18	-	TRBJ1-6	TGTGCCAGCTCAGACAGCTCCTATAATTCACCCCTCCACTTT	CASSDSSYNSPLHF
-	TRBV27	TRBD2	TRBJ2-1	TGTGCCAGCGGACACGGGAGGGCCAATCTATATGAGCAGTTCTTC	CASGHGRANLYEQFF
many	TRBV19	TRBD1	TRBJ1-5	TGTGCCAGTAGTATGGTGGGACAGAGCAATCAGCCCCAGCATTTT	CASSMVGQSNQPQHF
-	TRBV5-1	TRBD1	TRBJ2-5	TGCGCCAGCAGCCTGGGACAGGGAGGAGTGGAGACCCAGTACTTC	CASSLGQGGVETQYF
many	TRBV12-3/TRBV12-4	-	TRBJ2-7	TGTGCCAGCAGTAGGGCGGGCAGCTCCTACGAGCAGTACTTC	CASSRAGSSYEQYF
-	TRBV19	TRBD2	TRBJ2-7	TGTGCCAGTAGTACGGGAGGTAACTACGAGCAGTACTTC	CASSTGGNYEQYF
many	TRBV5-6	-	TRBJ2-1	TGTGCCAGCAGCCCGGACCCCCCAGCGGCCTCCTACAATGAGCAGTTCTTC	CASSPDPPAASYNEQFF
-	TRBV11-3	-	TRBJ2-2	TGTGCCAGCAGCTTAGATAGTTTAGTGTACGGGCGTCCCGGGGAGCTGTTTTTT	CASSLDSLVYGRPGELFF
many	TRBV12-3/TRBV12-4	TRBD1	TRBJ1-5	TGTGCCAGCAGTCCGGGACAGAACTATCAGCCCCAGCATTTT	CASSPGQNYQPQHF
many	TRBV30	TRBD1	TRBJ1-2	TGTGCCTGGACCGGACAGGCCGTCTATGGCTACACCTTC	CAWTGQAVYGYTF
-	TRBV6-1	-	TRBJ2-7	TGTGCCAGCAGTCCAAGACAGACACTCGACGAGCAGTACTTC	CASSPRQTLDEQYF
many	TRBV12-3/TRBV12-4	TRBD1	TRBJ1-5	TGTGCCAGCAGTTCCCCAAGGGGGCTTGATCAGCCCCAGCATTTT	CASSSPRGLDQPQHF
few	TRBV20-1	TRBD1	TRBJ1-1	TGCAGTGCGCTCATGCCCTGGGTTTGGCGGACCGGGACAGAGAACACTGAAGCTTTCTTT	CSALMPWVWRTGTENTEAFF
-	TRBV7-6	-	TRBJ2-3	TGTGCCAGCAGCTTGACAGACTCTAGCACAGATACGCAGTATTTT	CASSLTDSSTDTQYF
-	TRBV20-1	TRBD1	TRBJ2-7	TGCAGTGCACCCAGCCTCGGGACAGGGGCCTACGAGCAGTACTTC	CSAPSLGTGAYEQYF
many	TRBV6-4	-	TRBJ2-2	TGTGCCAGCAGTGACTCGACCACCGGGGAGCTGTTTTTT	CASSDSTTGELFF
many	TRBV20-1	-	TRBJ2-7	TGCAGTGCCACCGGGACTCTGAACTACGAGCAGTACTTC	CSATGTLNYEQYF
few	TRBV27	-	TRBJ1-1	TGTGCCAGCAGTTTTTTAGCGAACACTGAAGCTTTCTTT	CASSFLANTEAFF
-	TRBV20-1	-	TRBJ2-2	TGCAGTGCTAGAGAGGTTCGGGCCGGGGAGCTGTTTTTT	CSAREVRAGELFF